Below are 21 T cell receptor beta chains sequenced from a single sample in a study of early T cells in non-severe SARS-CoV-2 infection. TCRdb re-analysed the 5' RACE reads in MiXCR, keeping a single row per CDR3 protein. The sample lists 30,000 to 40,000 distinct CDR3 sequences, approximately 8.7% occurring once. Source: whole blood, taken at baseline. These receptors all stem from an adult who was a healthcare worker with PCR-confirmed SARS-CoV-2 infection or an uninfected control (not recorded which).

The chain is built from TRBV18 and TRBJ2-2, with 12 nucleotides matching TRBD1. In germline, CDR1 is KGHSH, CDR2 LQKENI. The CDR3 runs to 19 residues. Unmatched junction bases numbered 9, after V lost 3 bases and J lost 1 base. CDR3: CASSPTGQGARRNTGELFF. The CDR3 nucleotides are TGTGCCAGCTCACCCACGGGACAGGGGGCTAGACGGAACACCGGGGAGCTGTTTTTT.

The chain is built from TRBV12-3 or TRBV12-4 and TRBJ2-1, with 8 bases identical to TRBD1. Losses at the gene ends were 6 bases for V and 4 bases for J; bases not matched to a gene: 8. This CDR3 spans 15 amino acids. CDR3 nucleotide sequence: TGTGCCAGCAGCCCTACAGGGGGAAGGTACAATGAGCAGTTCTTC. Translated, it gives CASSPTGGRYNEQFF.

This clonotype was counted between two and nine times. V and J are TRBV20-1 and TRBJ2-5; 7 positions match TRBD2. Trimming took 6 bases from V and 2 from J; bases not matched to a gene: 6. The CDR3 runs 13 residues. Germline values: CDR1 DFQATT, CDR2 SNEGSKA (reference sequence). Here the CDR3 DNA reads TGCAGTGCAGAACCTAGCGGACAAGAGACCCAGTACTTC. Amino acid sequence: CSAEPSGQETQYF.

The chain is built from TRBV30 and TRBJ2-7, with a tentative D call TRBD2 (6 bases). The V end was cut by 7 bases, the J end by 6 bases, with 13 bases between. The germline V gene encodes CDR1 GTSNPN and CDR2 SVGIG (reference sequence). CDR3 length: 11 residues. CDR3 nucleotides: TGTGCCTACTCAAGGGGAGGCGAGCAGTACTTC. Translating gives CAYSRGGEQYF.

The sample holds many counts of this clonotype. The V and J genes are TRBV6-1 and TRBJ2-7, with TRBD1 matching 11 bases. After removal of 8 bases from V and 3 bases from J, the junction contained 0 bases not matched to a gene. The germline V gene encodes CDR1 MNHNS and CDR2 SASEGT. CDR3 length: 12 amino acids. The CDR3 loop is CASGTGGYEQYF. Written as DNA, the CDR3 is TGTGCCAGCGGGACAGGGGGCTACGAGCAGTACTTC.

The rearrangement links TRBV7-6 to TRBJ2-7; 13 bases fit TRBD2. The CDR3 consists of 15 residues. The ends lost 5 bases at V and 2 bases at J; junction bases unmatched: 3. CDR1 SGHVS and CDR2 FNYEAQ come from the germline V gene. The CDR3 region has the DNA TGTGCCAGCAGCCACGGGACTAGCGGGACCTACGAGCAGTACTTC. Protein: CASSHGTSGTYEQYF.

This clonotype was observed at least ten times. This chain uses TRBV7-2 with TRBJ2-1; 7 nucleotides agree with TRBD1. Germline CDR1 reads SGHTA; CDR2 reads FQGNSA. J gave up 2 bases and V 3 bases, and 4 bases lay outside the gene matches. The CDR3 length is 15 residues. CDR3 in amino acids: CASSFNRGAYNEQFF. DNA for the CDR3: TGTGCCAGCAGCTTCAACAGGGGAGCCTACAATGAGCAGTTCTTC.

This clonotype has a count of ten or more. The chain recombines TRBV4-3 with TRBJ1-1; 7 bases fit TRBD1. The ends lost 2 bases at V and 7 bases at J; junction bases unmatched: 10. The CDR3 is 15 residues long. Germline values: CDR1 LGHNA, CDR2 YSLEER. Here the CDR3 DNA reads TGCGCCAGCAGCCAATCCAGGGGGGGAAGGGGTGAAGCTTTCTTT. It yields the protein CASSQSRGGRGEAFF.

This clonotype was counted many times. J is TRBJ2-3 and V is TRBV20-1; maybe TRBD2 (8 bases). Per germline, CDR1 DFQATT and CDR2 SNEGSKA (reference sequence). This CDR3 is 14 amino acids long. Trimming took off 3 bases at V and 6 bases at J, with 16 bases between the two ends. As DNA, the CDR3 is TGCAGTGCTAGGGGACAGCGGGGGCAGGATACGCAGTATTTT. It translates to CSARGQRGQDTQYF.

This clonotype was seen many times. The chain combines TRBV12-3 or TRBV12-4 with TRBJ2-5; the D gene is possibly TRBD1 (6 bases). The CDR3 has 12 amino acids. Trimming stripped 5 bases from V and 4 bases from J, with 8 bases between. CDR3 sequence: CASSTGRETQYF. CDR3 sequence (DNA): TGTGCCAGCAGTACAGGGAGAGAGACCCAGTACTTC.

A few counts support this clonotype. V gene TRBV20-1 combines with J gene TRBJ2-1, with D possibly being TRBD2 (7 bases). The CDR3 consists of 15 residues. With 4 bases removed from V and 4 bases from J, the gap between germline ends came to 17 bases. Germline V gives CDR1 DFQATT, CDR2 SNEGSKA (reference sequence). CDR3 nucleotides: TGCAGTGCTACCCTAGGGGGGGGAGCTTACAATGAGCAGTTCTTC. It encodes CSATLGGGAYNEQFF.

V is TRBV11-2 and J is TRBJ2-3; 16 nucleotides align to TRBD2. Germline V gene lookup returns CDR1 SGHAT and CDR2 FQNNGV. This CDR3 is 18 amino acids long. Trimming cost V 5 bases and J 2 bases; bases outside gene matches: 7. The CDR3 DNA reads TGTGCCAGCAGCCAGGGACTAGCGGGGGGGCCCAACACAGATACGCAGTATTTT. Protein sequence: CASSQGLAGGPNTDTQYF.

This clonotype appeared many times. The rearrangement links TRBV28 to TRBJ2-7; no clear D. The CDR3 runs to 12 residues. The V end lost 5 bases, the J end lost 1 base, and 6 bases lay between the germline ends. Germline V gene sequence: CDR1 MDHEN, CDR2 SYDVKM. CDR3 residues: CASSPFSYEQYF. The CDR3 bases are TGTGCCAGCAGTCCCTTTTCCTACGAGCAGTACTTC.

The chain has TRBV19 and TRBJ2-3; the D gene could be TRBD1 or TRBD2 (5 bases each). The CDR3 totals 15 residues. Trimming pared 6 bases from V and 4 bases from J, leaving 17 bases between. Germline loops: CDR1 LNHDA, CDR2 SQIVND (reference sequence). The CDR3 here is CASRLGTVGADTQYF. CDR3 in DNA: TGTGCCAGTAGGCTCGGGACCGTGGGGGCAGATACGCAGTATTTT.

CDR3: CASSPRTSGAPSTDTQYF. CDR3 DNA sequence: TGTGCCAGCTCACCACGTACTAGCGGGGCCCCTAGCACAGATACGCAGTATTTT. This rearrangement joins TRBV18 to TRBJ2-3, with 10 bases lining up with TRBD2. V was clipped by 1 base and J by 0 bases; unmatched bases: 7. Germline V gene data show CDR1 as KGHSH and CDR2 as LQKENI. This CDR3 comprises 18 residues. Variable domain in full (rest from reference TRBV18 and TRBJ2-3): NAGVMQNPRHLVRRRGQEARLRCSPMKGHSHVYWYRQLPEEGLKFMVYLQKENIIDESGMPKERFSAEFPKEGPSILRIQQVVRGDSAAYFCASSPRTSGAPSTDTQYFGPGTRLTVL.

This clonotype was counted only a few times. The V gene is TRBV24-1, the J gene TRBJ1-1; unclear D gene. This CDR3 is built from 11 residues. Germline CDR1 and CDR2: KGHDR and SFDVKD. Trimming left V 8 bases short and J 3 bases short, with 6 bases between. The CDR3: CATMRDTEAFF. CDR3 DNA: TGTGCCACCATGAGGGACACTGAAGCTTTCTTT.

This chain links TRBV7-2 with TRBJ2-7; perhaps TRBD1 as D (6 bases). V lost 0 bases to trimming and J lost 2 bases, with 11 bases between them. The CDR3 spans 15 residues. Germline CDR1 and CDR2: SGHTA and FQGNSA. The CDR3 loop is CASSLAGATPYEQYF. As DNA, the CDR3 is TGTGCCAGCAGCTTAGCGGGGGCCACCCCCTACGAGCAGTACTTC.

The rearrangement uses TRBV10-3 and TRBJ1-4, with D perhaps TRBD1 (5 bases). Trimming removed 3 bases from V and 8 bases from J, with 13 bases in between. The germline gives CDR1 ENHRY, CDR2 SYGVKD. CDR3 length equals 14 residues. The CDR3 coding sequence is TGTGCCATCAGTGATAGGGGAGAAGAAGAAAAACTGTTTTTT. It encodes CAISDRGEEEKLFF.

This clonotype was observed many times. This chain uses TRBV28 with TRBJ1-1, with D maybe TRBD1 (6 bases). Germline V lookup: CDR1 MDHEN, CDR2 SYDVKM. This CDR3 is 16 amino acids long. V lost 2 bases to trimming and J lost 0 bases, with 13 bases between them. As DNA, the CDR3 is TGTGCCAGCAGTTTACCCCAACAGGGACTGAACACTGAAGCTTTCTTT. The encoded protein is CASSLPQQGLNTEAFF. Looking up the rest from reference TRBV28 and TRBJ1-1 gives the full variable domain: DVKVTQSSRYLVKRTGEKVFLECVQDMDHENMFWYRQDPGLGLRLIYFSYDVKMKEKGDIPEGYSVSREKKERFSLILESASTNQTSMYLCASSLPQQGLNTEAFFGQGTRLTVV.

This chain links TRBV7-8 with TRBJ1-5; D gene ambiguous. The CDR3 is 14 residues long. The V end lost 7 bases, the J end lost 5 bases, and 15 bases lay between the germline ends. The V gene's germline CDR1 is SGHVS and CDR2 FQNEAQ. DNA of the CDR3: TGTGCCAGCACCCTCGGGCGTGGAGATCAGCCCCAGCATTTT. Its protein product is CASTLGRGDQPQHF.

This rearrangement joins TRBV11-3 to TRBJ2-1; 9 bases map to TRBD1. This CDR3 has 15 residues. Germline values: CDR1 SGHNT, CDR2 YENEEA. Trimming took 0 bases from V and 3 from J; bases not matched to a gene: 0. The CDR3 reads CASSLEGQGYNEQFF. The CDR3 DNA reads as TGTGCCAGCAGCTTAGAGGGACAGGGCTACAATGAGCAGTTCTTC.